This T cell receptor beta chain was recorded in a study of somatic mutations in cytotoxic T cells in rheumatoid arthritis. Study-wide findings and caveats: Researchers did not know the antigen targets of the expanded CD8+ clones.

Sequencing was performed with immunoSEQ multiplex PCR; in TCRdb, only in-frame clones are kept and a portion is missing. In the table there are roughly 10,000 clones, around 85% of which are singletons. CDR3 length equals 16 residues. The V and J ends lost 5 bases and 0 bases, in that order; junction bases with no gene match: 8. Germline V CDR1 and CDR2: SEHNR, FQNEAQ (reference sequence). On this clone itself: Its matching antigen is unknown.

The rearrangement uses TRBV7-9 and TRBJ2-3; 7 bases align to TRBD2. The sequence was collected from a woman aged 45-59 years in good health. Sequencing used CD8+ T cells sorted from blood. CDR3 protein: CASSPSGDYSTDTQYF. CDR3 bases: TGTGCCAGCAGCCCTAGTGGGGACTACAGCACAGATACGCAGTATTTT.